This T cell receptor beta chain was obtained from a study of blood T cells in healthy people across ages. Study-wide findings and caveats: Considered underestimates were the diversity estimates obtained from one million T cells. Donor CMV infection status was unknown, possibly confounding age-related changes in expanded clonotypes.

V was cut by 0 bases and J by 3 bases, with 17 bases left in between. The CDR3 has 17 amino acids. CDR1 KGHDR and CDR2 SFDVKD come from the germline V gene. This clonotype was detected once. Its cognate antigen is unknown. A sample-barcoded 5' primer and a J-beta primer mix were used in a second PCR of roughly 7 to 12 cycles. A single record per CDR3 protein comes from TCRdb applying MiXCR to the 5' RACE reads. The repertoire includes fewer than 650,000 distinct CDR3 sequences, around a quarter of them detected once, and approximately 3.5% sits in the top ten. The same specimen was also included in a second study, on T cells of mothers and their children.

The rearrangement links TRBV24-1 to TRBJ2-7, with TRBD2 as a possible D gene (5 bases). This clonotype was sampled from a boy younger than 10 in good health. The sample was blood. The CDR3 nucleotides read TGTGCCACCAGTGATTTGCTCATGGACTCCCGTATCTACGAGCAGTACTTC. The encoded protein is CATSDLLMDSRIYEQYF.